This TCR beta chain originates from a study of regulatory T cells in long-lasting Graves disease. Whole-study context: Antithyroid drugs had been taken by newly diagnosed Graves' patients for under 3 months. Overall study results and limits: Graves' patients with persistent disease showed TCR diversity lower than patients newly diagnosed.

The CDR3 loop spans 16 amino acids. The germline V and J ends were trimmed by 5 bases and 2 bases, with 19 bases remaining between them. CDR1 SGHDT and CDR2 YYEEEE come from the germline V gene. Time point denoted: newly diagnosed GD, antithyroid drugs for less than 3 months. PBMC RNA served as the TCR library source. With respect to this clonotype: The target antigen is unknown.

iRepertoire HTBI primers and Arm-PCR of CDR3 regions built TCR beta libraries. TCRdb redid the calling of the multiplex PCR reads with MiXCR, one entry per CDR3 protein. The data contain over 300,000 distinct CDR3 sequences, roughly a sixth of them seen just once; the ten biggest clones take up approximately 22%. The rearrangement links TRBV5-6 to TRBJ1-2; unclear D gene. The sequences come from peripheral blood mononuclear cells (PBMCs), collected at new diagnosis, from a patient treated with antithyroid drugs. This TCR was sampled from a female donor with Graves disease. CDR3 amino acids: CASSPGSTPLNYGYTF. CDR3 DNA: TGTGCCAGCAGTCCCGGTTCAACACCACTAAACTATGGCTACACCTTC. The whole variable domain, filled in from reference TRBV5-6 and TRBJ1-2, reads DAGVTQSPTHLIKTRGQQVTLRCSPKSGHDTVSWYQQALGQGPQFIFQYYEEEERQRGNFPDRFSGHQFPNYSSELNVNALLLGDSALYLCASSPGSTPLNYGYTFGSGTRLTVV.